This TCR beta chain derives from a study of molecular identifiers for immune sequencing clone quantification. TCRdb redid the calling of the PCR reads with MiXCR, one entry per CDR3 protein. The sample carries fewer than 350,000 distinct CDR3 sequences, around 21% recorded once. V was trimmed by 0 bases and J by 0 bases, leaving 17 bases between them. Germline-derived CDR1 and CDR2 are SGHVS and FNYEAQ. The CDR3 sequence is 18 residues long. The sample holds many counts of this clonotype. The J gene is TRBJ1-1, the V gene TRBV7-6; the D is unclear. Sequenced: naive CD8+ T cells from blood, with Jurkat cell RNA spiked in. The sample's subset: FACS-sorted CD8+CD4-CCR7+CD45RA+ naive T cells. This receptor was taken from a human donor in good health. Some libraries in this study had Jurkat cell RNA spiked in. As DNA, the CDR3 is TGTGCCAGCAGCTTAGCGATGGCCGGGGAGGGCATGAACACTGAAGCTTTCTTT. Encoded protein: CASSLAMAGEGMNTEAFF.